A selection of T cell receptor beta chains follows, all from one sample in a study of T-cell reconstitution after alpha-beta-depleted transplantation in children. TCRdb reprocessed the PCR reads with MiXCR, giving one entry per CDR3 protein. Among about 410,000 distinct CDR3 sequences, roughly 20% were seen once, and the ten largest hold about 3.8%. The starting material was PBMCs from the stem cell graft donor, obtained from the stem cell graft. All receptors derive from a human donor who donated a stem cell graft to a child with acute myeloid leukemia. CDR3s include the opening cysteine and the closing phenylalanine or tryptophan. A D gene is named only where the DNA matches it firmly. Clone size is not always given. Where it is, it says once, few, many or a class for expanded clones.

TRBV24-1	few	TRBJ2-1	TRBD2	TGTGCCACCAGTGATCCCGGGACTAGCGGGAGGGCGGATGAGCAGTTCTTC	CATSDPGTSGRADEQFF
TRBV5-1	few	TRBJ2-5	-	TGCGCCAGCAGCTACGCTAAGGAAGAGACCCAGTACTTC	CASSYAKEETQYF
TRBV4-3	-	TRBJ2-1	TRBD1	TGCGCCAGCAGCCAACCGACAGGGAACAATGAGCAGTTCTTC	CASSQPTGNNEQFF
TRBV6-1	many	TRBJ2-1	-	TGTGCCAGCAGCCCATTTTCAGTGAGTGAGCAGTTCTTC	CASSPFSVSEQFF
TRBV24-1	-	TRBJ1-5	-	TGTGCCACCAGCCAGGGTCCTCAGCCCCAGCATTTT	CATSQGPQPQHF
TRBV20-1	many	TRBJ2-1	-	TGCAGTACCGAATCCGCGGGGCCGTACAATGAGCAGTTCTTC	CSTESAGPYNEQFF
TRBV29-1	once	TRBJ2-2	-	TGCAGCGCCGAAGATAGGGGGGTGAGAGGGGAGCTGTTTTTT	CSAEDRGVRGELFF
TRBV7-2	few	TRBJ2-1	TRBD1	TGTGCCAGCGGCAAGGACAGGGCCAGGGATGAGCAGTTCTTC	CASGKDRARDEQFF
TRBV6-2/TRBV6-3	-	TRBJ2-2	-	TGTGCCAGCAGTTCCCCGAGGGCAAACACCGGGGAGCTGTTTTTT	CASSSPRANTGELFF
TRBV20-1	few	TRBJ2-3	-	TGCAGTGCTAGAGTCGGGGGTCTGACAGATACGCAGTATTTT	CSARVGGLTDTQYF
TRBV28	-	TRBJ1-5	-	TGTGCCAGCAGTTTTCCAGGGTCTCAGCCCCAGCATTTT	CASSFPGSQPQHF
TRBV15	-	TRBJ2-2	-	TGTGCCACCACAGCAGGGGCAAACACCGGGGAGCTGTTTTTT	CATTAGANTGELFF
TRBV20-1	-	TRBJ2-5	-	TGCAGTGCTTCACAGGGCAGGGAGACCCAGTACTTC	CSASQGRETQYF
TRBV4-1	-	TRBJ2-5	-	TGCGCCAGCAGCCAGGGTCCGGCGGAGGGGAGGAAGACCCAGTACTTC	CASSQGPAEGRKTQYF
TRBV20-1	few	TRBJ2-1	-	TGCAGTGCTAGAGCCCCTACCCCCAATGAGCAGTTCTTC	CSARAPTPNEQFF
TRBV2	many	TRBJ2-5	TRBD2	TGTGCCAGCAGAGACCTAGCGGGAATAGAGACCCAGTACTTC	CASRDLAGIETQYF
TRBV9	-	TRBJ2-7	TRBD2	TGTGCCAGCAGCTTGAGACCGGGACTAGTCGTCGAGCAGTACTTC	CASSLRPGLVVEQYF
TRBV10-3	many	TRBJ2-7	-	TGTGCCATCACCAATGGGGCCCCCTACGAGCAGTACTTC	CAITNGAPYEQYF
TRBV20-1	many	TRBJ2-7	TRBD2	TGCAGTGCTAGAACTAGCGGGAGAAGGTACGAGCAGTACTTC	CSARTSGRRYEQYF
TRBV9	-	TRBJ2-1	-	TGTGCCAGCAGCGTAGGGCTAGGGGCCTACAATGAGCAGTTCTTC	CASSVGLGAYNEQFF
TRBV12-3/TRBV12-4	-	TRBJ2-7	TRBD1	TGTGCCAGCAGTTTCCGGGACAGGCTAAGAGAGCAGTACTTC	CASSFRDRLREQYF
TRBV4-1	few	TRBJ2-5	-	TGCGCCAGCAGCCAAGAGGTCGGTAGAGCGGACGAGACCCAGTACTTC	CASSQEVGRADETQYF
TRBV29-1	-	TRBJ2-1	TRBD1	TGCAGCGTTGAACCCAGACAGGGCGTCTACAATGAGCAGTTCTTC	CSVEPRQGVYNEQFF
TRBV5-1	-	TRBJ2-5	-	TGCGCCAGCAGCCGAGGGACGTCACAAGAGACCCAGTACTTC	CASSRGTSQETQYF
TRBV12-3/TRBV12-4	many	TRBJ2-7	-	TGTGCCAGCAGTTTAGCGTGGGGGGACGAGCAGTACTTC	CASSLAWGDEQYF
TRBV4-1	-	TRBJ2-1	-	TGCGCCAGCAGCCAAGGGTCTCAGAGCTCCTACAATGAGCAGTTCTTC	CASSQGSQSSYNEQFF
TRBV5-1	-	TRBJ2-1	TRBD2	TGCGCCAGCACCCTAACTAGCGCACGCGGTGAGCAGTTCTTC	CASTLTSARGEQFF
TRBV11-2	-	TRBJ1-1	-	TGTGCCAGCAGCCCCAGCATGTATGACACCCCGAACACTGAAGCTTTCTTT	CASSPSMYDTPNTEAFF
TRBV27	few	TRBJ2-7	TRBD1	TGTGCCAGCAGTTACGGGATTCCGGGACAGGGGATCTACGAGCAGTACTTC	CASSYGIPGQGIYEQYF
TRBV7-2	-	TRBJ2-7	-	TGTGCCAGCAGCTTCGGGAGTTGGGTCGAGCAGTACTTC	CASSFGSWVEQYF
TRBV20-1	-	TRBJ2-7	-	TGCAGTGCTAGTCGGCAGGGAAACGAGCAGTACTTC	CSASRQGNEQYF
TRBV5-1	-	TRBJ2-7	-	TGCGCCAGCAGCTTGGGTCAGGTGTATCACGAGCAGTACTTC	CASSLGQVYHEQYF
TRBV20-1	few	TRBJ2-7	TRBD2	TGCAGTGCTAGACCTAGCGGGATCTCCTACGAGCAGTACTTC	CSARPSGISYEQYF
TRBV12-3/TRBV12-4	few	TRBJ2-7	TRBD2	TGTGCCAGCAGTTTAGCTAGCGGGAGGGACGAGCAGTACTTC	CASSLASGRDEQYF
TRBV10-3	many	TRBJ2-3	-	TGTGCCATCAGTGAGTCCACAGATACGCAGTATTTT	CAISESTDTQYF
TRBV29-1	many	TRBJ2-7	TRBD1	TGCAGCGTTGGCACAGGGGCCCGCGGCAGCTCCTACGAGCAGTACTTC	CSVGTGARGSSYEQYF
TRBV28	-	TRBJ2-7	-	TGTGCCAGCAGTTTTGTGGACAGTCCTTACGAGCAGTACTTC	CASSFVDSPYEQYF
TRBV7-6	few	TRBJ2-1	TRBD1	TGTGCCAGCAGCTTATATACAGGGGATCCCTACAATGAGCAGTTCTTC	CASSLYTGDPYNEQFF
TRBV28	few	TRBJ1-1	TRBD1	TGTGCCAGCAGTCTCACAGGGGGCATTACTGAAGCTTTCTTT	CASSLTGGITEAFF
TRBV25-1	few	TRBJ2-7	TRBD2	TGTGCCAGCACCAACACGGGGGGGGACTACGAGCAGTACTTC	CASTNTGGDYEQYF
TRBV20-1	few	TRBJ2-7	TRBD2	TGCAGTGCTATTCCTGCGACTAGCGGGAGCTCCTACGAGCAGTACTTC	CSAIPATSGSSYEQYF
TRBV12-3/TRBV12-4	-	TRBJ2-7	TRBD1	TGTGCCAGCAGCCTGACCACAGGGGTCGAGCAGTACTTC	CASSLTTGVEQYF